This T cell receptor beta chain was profiled in a study of blood T cell repertoires in COVID-19. TCRdb's copy holds only in-frame clones and misses some; the assay was immunoSEQ multiplex PCR. This table has approximately 150,000 clones, around 80% appearing once. Cohorts were determined from participant-reported clinical history. The CDR3 spans 15 residues. Germline assignment: CDR1 LNHDA and CDR2 SQIVND (reference sequence). V was shortened by 4 bases and J by 2 bases, with 11 bases between the two germline ends. Sequencing was done on a sample of PBMCs or T cells enriched from blood (not recorded which). This clonotype was sampled from a man aged 35-49 years with acute COVID-19. The chain carries TRBV19 and TRBJ1-4, with TRBD1 as a possible D gene (5 bases). The CDR3 nucleotides read TGTGCCAGTAGTAGTCAGGGCATGACTAATGAAAAACTGTTTTTT. Translation: CASSSQGMTNEKLFF.